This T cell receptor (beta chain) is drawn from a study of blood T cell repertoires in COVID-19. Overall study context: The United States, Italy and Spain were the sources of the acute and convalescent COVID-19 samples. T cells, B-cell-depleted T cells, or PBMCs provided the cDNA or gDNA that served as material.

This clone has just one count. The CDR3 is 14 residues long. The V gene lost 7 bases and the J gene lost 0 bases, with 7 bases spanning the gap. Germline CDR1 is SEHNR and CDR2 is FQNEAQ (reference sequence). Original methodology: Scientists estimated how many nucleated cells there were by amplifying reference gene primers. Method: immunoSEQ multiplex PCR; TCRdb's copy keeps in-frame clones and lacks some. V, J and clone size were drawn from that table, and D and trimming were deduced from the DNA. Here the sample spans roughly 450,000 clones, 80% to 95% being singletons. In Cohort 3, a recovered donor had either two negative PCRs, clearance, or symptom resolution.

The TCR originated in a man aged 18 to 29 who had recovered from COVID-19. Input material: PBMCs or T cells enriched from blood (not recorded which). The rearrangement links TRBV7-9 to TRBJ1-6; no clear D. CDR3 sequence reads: CASTGSSYNSPLHF. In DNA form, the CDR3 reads TGTGCCAGCACCGGGAGCTCCTATAATTCACCCCTCCACTTT.